These T cell receptor beta chains were read from a single sample in a study of CD8 T cells in Susac syndrome. TCRdb re-called the immunoSEQ multiplex PCR reads through MiXCR, storing one row per CDR3 protein. The sample lists 25,000 to 30,000 distinct CDR3 sequences; roughly 94% were seen once. The specimen was CD8+ T cells from PBMCs. Receptors were obtained from a human donor in good health. The CDR3 runs from the conserved cysteine through the conserved F or W. Fields, in order: V gene, clone size, J gene, D gene, CDR3 protein, CDR3 DNA. A D gene is named only where the DNA matches it firmly. Expanded clones are given a class, and other clones once, few, many or no size at all.

>TRBV20-1|-|TRBJ2-3|-
CSGRWADTQYF
TGCAGTGGGAGGTGGGCGGATACGCAGTATTTT
>TRBV29-1|-|TRBJ2-2|-
CSVVADTNTGELFF
TGCAGCGTTGTGGCAGACACGAACACCGGGGAGCTGTTTTTT
>TRBV6-5|-|TRBJ2-5|TRBD2
CASSYDERGERGETQYF
TGTGCCAGCAGTTACGATGAGCGGGGGGAAAGAGGAGAGACCCAGTACTTC
>TRBV2|-|TRBJ1-1|-
CASSGPGEVTEAFF
TGTGCCAGCAGTGGGCCCGGCGAAGTCACTGAAGCTTTCTTT
>TRBV12-3/TRBV12-4|-|TRBJ2-7|TRBD1
CASSFGQGGFYEQYF
TGTGCCAGCAGTTTCGGACAGGGCGGGTTCTACGAGCAGTACTTC
>TRBV7-9|-|TRBJ2-2|-
CASSLVPGITGELFF
TGTGCCAGCAGCTTAGTACCGGGGATAACCGGGGAGCTGTTTTTT
>TRBV19|-|TRBJ2-1|-
CASSIGGFSYNEQFF
TGTGCCAGTAGTATAGGTGGGTTCTCCTACAATGAGCAGTTCTTC
>TRBV7-2|-|TRBJ2-1|-
CASSPFSYNEQFF
TGTGCCAGCAGCCCTTTTTCCTACAATGAGCAGTTCTTC
>TRBV20-1|once|TRBJ1-1|-
CSALRPAFLF
TGCAGTGCTTTACGCCCGGCATTCCTCTTT
>TRBV6-2/TRBV6-3|-|TRBJ1-1|-
CASSYDNTEAFF
TGTGCCAGCAGTTACGACAACACTGAAGCTTTCTTT
>TRBV4-3|-|TRBJ2-7|TRBD1
CASSPHSSGTGDYEQYF
TGCGCCAGCAGCCCGCACTCATCCGGGACAGGCGACTACGAGCAGTACTTC
>TRBV13|-|TRBJ2-2|TRBD2
CASSFGLAGVATGELFF
TGTGCCAGCAGCTTCGGCCTAGCGGGGGTTGCCACCGGGGAGCTGTTTTTT
>TRBV12-3/TRBV12-4|-|TRBJ1-1|-
CASSFGPGAGQAFF
TGTGCCAGCAGTTTCGGACCAGGGGCAGGGCAAGCTTTCTTT
>TRBV7-9|-|TRBJ2-5|-
CASSRAPSETQYF
TGTGCCAGCAGCCGGGCTCCTAGCGAGACCCAGTACTTC
>TRBV7-9|-|TRBJ1-3|-
CASGSSVSGNTIYF
TGTGCCAGCGGTTCTTCAGTCTCGGGAAACACCATATATTTT
>TRBV18|few|TRBJ2-3|-
CASSPDGTGTDTQYF
TGTGCCAGCTCACCCGACGGGACTGGCACAGATACGCAGTATTTT
>TRBV3-1|-|TRBJ1-5|TRBD1
CASSPTTGGQPQHF
TGTGCCAGCAGTCCTACGACAGGGGGGCAGCCCCAGCATTTT
>TRBV19|-|TRBJ2-1|-
CATKGPHNEQFF
TGTGCCACCAAAGGGCCACACAATGAGCAGTTCTTC
>TRBV6-4|-|TRBJ2-3|TRBD2
CASSDRAGSADTQYF
TGTGCCAGCAGTGACCGAGCGGGGTCTGCAGATACGCAGTATTTT
>TRBV18|-|TRBJ1-5|-
CASSPSGHIDQPQHF
TGTGCCAGCTCACCTTCGGGACATATTGATCAGCCCCAGCATTTT
>TRBV13|-|TRBJ2-2|-
CASTLEGGPNAGELFF
TGTGCCAGCACCTTAGAGGGGGGGCCTAACGCCGGGGAGCTGTTTTTT
>TRBV7-9|-|TRBJ2-7|-
CASSLNQGPYEQYF
TGTGCCAGCAGCTTAAACCAGGGTCCCTACGAGCAGTACTTC
>TRBV9|-|TRBJ2-2|-
CASSSPPYTGELFF
TGTGCCAGCAGCTCACCACCCTACACCGGGGAGCTGTTTTTT
>TRBV14|-|TRBJ1-2|-
CASSQGPARGNYGYTF
TGTGCCAGCAGCCAAGGGCCCGCAAGGGGTAACTATGGCTACACCTTC
>TRBV29-1|-|TRBJ1-2|-
CSANGWGRNYGYTF
TGCAGCGCCAATGGGTGGGGGAGAAACTATGGCTACACCTTC
>TRBV6-2/TRBV6-3|-|TRBJ1-1|-
CASKGEGQRSTEAFF
TGTGCCAGCAAAGGGGAGGGCCAAAGAAGCACTGAAGCTTTCTTT
>TRBV5-1|-|TRBJ2-2|-
CASSLVGPPGELFF
TGCGCCAGCAGCTTGGTGGGGCCGCCCGGGGAGCTGTTTTTT
>TRBV7-9|once|TRBJ2-7|-
CASTPRGNYEQYF
TGTGCCAGCACCCCTCGGGGAAACTACGAGCAGTACTTC
>TRBV2|-|TRBJ1-2|-
CASSEPGGGPYGYTF
TGTGCCAGCAGTGAGCCTGGGGGGGGACCCTATGGCTACACCTTC
>TRBV29-1|-|TRBJ2-2|-
CSVLTANTGELFF
TGCAGCGTTTTGACAGCGAACACCGGGGAGCTGTTTTTT
>TRBV20-1|-|TRBJ2-3|-
CSVRDLAAVGDTQYF
TGCAGTGTTAGAGACCTAGCCGCCGTTGGAGATACGCAGTATTTT
>TRBV11-2|once|TRBJ2-4|-
CASSNYGNIQYF
TGTGCCAGCAGCAACTACGGGAACATTCAGTACTTC
>TRBV29-1|-|TRBJ2-7|TRBD1
CSVVRQGKYEQYF
TGCAGCGTTGTTCGACAGGGGAAATACGAGCAGTACTTC
>TRBV10-2|-|TRBJ2-2|-
CASFPRFENRNTGELFF
TGCGCCAGCTTCCCGAGGTTTGAAAACAGAAACACCGGGGAGCTGTTTTTT
>TRBV12-3/TRBV12-4|-|TRBJ2-7|-
CASSFGGPYEQYF
TGTGCCAGCAGTTTCGGGGGTCCCTACGAGCAGTACTTC
>TRBV14|-|TRBJ2-3|-
CASRGAVADTQYF
TGTGCCAGCCGGGGGGCCGTCGCAGATACGCAGTATTTT
>TRBV14|-|TRBJ2-1|TRBD1
CASSQDGQGGYNEQFF
TGTGCCAGCAGCCAAGACGGACAGGGGGGGTACAATGAGCAGTTCTTC
>TRBV7-9|-|TRBJ2-4|TRBD1
CASSGGTGLDKNIQYF
TGTGCCAGCAGCGGCGGGACAGGGCTTGACAAAAACATTCAGTACTTC
>TRBV3-1|once|TRBJ2-5|-
CASSQDDPAGAETQYF
TGTGCCAGCAGCCAAGATGATCCGGCCGGGGCAGAGACCCAGTACTTC
>TRBV5-1|-|TRBJ2-7|TRBD1
CASSHPDRWNEQYF
TGCGCCAGCAGCCACCCGGACAGGTGGAACGAGCAGTACTTC
>TRBV9|-|TRBJ2-2|TRBD1
CASSYPGDRVTGELFF
TGTGCCAGCAGCTACCCGGGGGACAGGGTCACCGGGGAGCTGTTTTTT
>TRBV20-1|-|TRBJ2-5|-
CSAKSPPVQETQYF
TGCAGTGCCAAAAGCCCTCCAGTCCAAGAGACCCAGTACTTC
>TRBV13|-|TRBJ2-2|TRBD2
CASSVRLAGPGELFF
TGTGCCAGCAGCGTCCGACTAGCAGGGCCCGGGGAGCTGTTTTTT
>TRBV20-1|-|TRBJ2-2|-
CSARGAPGSTGELFF
TGCAGTGCTAGAGGTGCCCCCGGGAGCACCGGGGAGCTGTTTTTT
>TRBV13|-|TRBJ2-7|TRBD1
CASSLRDSPSNSYEQYF
TGTGCCAGCAGCTTACGGGACAGTCCTTCCAACTCCTACGAGCAGTACTTC
>TRBV20-1|-|TRBJ2-7|TRBD2
CSAPWSGGRSSYEQYF
TGCAGTGCTCCGTGGAGCGGGGGTAGGAGCTCCTACGAGCAGTACTTC
>TRBV10-3|-|TRBJ1-2|-
CAISERGANYGYTF
TGTGCCATCAGTGAGAGGGGGGCAAACTATGGCTACACCTTC
>TRBV11-2|-|TRBJ2-1|TRBD2
CASSWLGGGSYNEQFF
TGTGCCAGCAGCTGGCTCGGGGGGGGATCCTACAATGAGCAGTTCTTC
>TRBV20-1|few|TRBJ2-7|TRBD2
CSAAGGRNYEQYF
TGCAGTGCCGCGGGGGGGCGGAACTACGAGCAGTACTTC
>TRBV6-2/TRBV6-3|-|TRBJ2-3|-
CASSYSPRGGSSTDTQYF
TGTGCCAGCAGTTACTCCCCAAGGGGGGGGTCTAGCACAGATACGCAGTATTTT
>TRBV6-5|-|TRBJ2-2|-
CASSQRTGNTGELFF
TGTGCCAGCAGCCAGCGGACCGGGAACACCGGGGAGCTGTTTTTT
>TRBV2|once|TRBJ1-1|-
CASLRDFVDTEAFF
TGTGCCAGCCTTCGGGACTTTGTCGACACTGAAGCTTTCTTT
>TRBV4-1|-|TRBJ1-5|TRBD1
CASSQYWATGVGNQPQHF
TGCGCCAGCAGCCAGTATTGGGCTACAGGGGTTGGAAATCAGCCCCAGCATTTT
>TRBV7-9|-|TRBJ2-1|-
CASSSVLGGPYNEQFF
TGTGCCAGCAGCTCCGTCCTGGGGGGCCCCTACAATGAGCAGTTCTTC
>TRBV5-1|-|TRBJ2-3|-
CASSFEQRTDTQYF
TGCGCCAGCAGCTTCGAACAGAGAACAGATACGCAGTATTTT
>TRBV7-9|-|TRBJ2-5|TRBD1
CASSSSRGQGETQYF
TGTGCCAGCAGCTCCAGCAGGGGGCAGGGGGAGACCCAGTACTTC
>TRBV9|-|TRBJ2-1|-
CASSPRLVGDDGNEQFF
TGTGCCAGCAGCCCGAGACTGGTTGGGGACGATGGGAATGAGCAGTTCTTC
>TRBV9|-|TRBJ2-5|TRBD2
CASSGGLAGARDFRETQYF
TGTGCCAGCAGTGGGGGACTAGCGGGGGCCCGAGACTTTAGGGAGACCCAGTACTTC
>TRBV7-8|-|TRBJ1-1|-
CASSPPEAMNTEAFF
TGTGCCAGCAGCCCCCCTGAGGCAATGAACACTGAAGCTTTCTTT